This T cell receptor (beta chain) derives from a study of technical replicates of blood from four donors. Sequencing was performed with immunoSEQ multiplex PCR; in TCRdb, only in-frame clones are kept and a portion is missing. The sample lists about 75,000 clones, approximately 97% occurring once. Germline assignment: CDR1 GTSNPN and CDR2 SVGIG (reference sequence). The CDR3 sequence is 11 residues long. Trimming took off 2 bases at V and 5 bases at J, with 6 bases between the two ends. This TCR was recovered from a human donor in good health. The chain has TRBV30 and TRBJ1-2, with D unresolved. The sequencing sample was made of T cells isolated from PBMCs. CDR3 amino acids: CAWSLLYGYTF. The DNA of the CDR3 is TGTGCCTGGAGTCTCTTATATGGCTACACCTTC.